The rows below give T cell receptor beta chains drawn from one sample of a study of CD4 T cells in relation to SARS-CoV-2 and coronaviruses. Only in-frame clones appear in the TCRdb table, and some are missing; sequencing was by immunoSEQ multiplex PCR. The sample lists roughly 71,000 clones; more than 75% were seen once. Sequencing was performed on memory CD4+ T cells from PBMCs. The receptors were sampled from a human donor in good health. Each CDR3 is given with its conserved first and last residue. Fields, in order: V gene, J gene, CDR3 protein.

TRBV29-1	TRBJ2-5	CSVGRGGTLQETQYF
TRBV5-6	TRBJ2-3	CASSRIPSTDTQYF
TRBV5-1	TRBJ2-5	CASSLMSRETQYF
TRBV19	TRBJ1-5	CASSWSSYSNQPQHF
TRBV3-1/TRBV3-2	TRBJ1-2	CASSQEAQLGYTF
TRBV24-1	TRBJ2-1	CATSESGTGGSEQFF
TRBV5-1	TRBJ1-2	CASSLGTGYGYTF
TRBV7-2	TRBJ2-1	CASSFRSSYNEQFF
TRBV28	TRBJ2-7	CASSPLKGRTGSYGEQYF
TRBV4-1	TRBJ1-1	CASSQEAFPGPEAFF
TRBV5-5	TRBJ1-2	CASSLLAGQEGYTF
TRBV18	TRBJ2-5	CASSPGQAETQYF
TRBV11-2	TRBJ1-2	CASSYQGPFGGYTF
TRBV19	TRBJ1-5	CASSVLRGASQPQHF